These 20 T cell receptor beta chains share one sample of origin, sequenced in a study of blood T cell repertoires in COVID-19. Repertoires were generated with immunoSEQ multiplex PCR, while TCRdb's copy carries only in-frame clones and drops some. This table holds fewer than 50,000 clones, 90% found once. The source material was peripheral blood. All receptors come from a human donor in a cohort sampled during active COVID-19.

This chain connects TRBV5-6 to TRBJ2-3; 7 bases align to TRBD2. With V trimmed by 1 base and J by 6 bases, 11 bases remained unmatched. The CDR3 extends over 16 amino acids. Germline CDR1 reads SGHDT; CDR2 reads YYEEEE. The CDR3 protein is CASSLIEGGPRDTQYF. CDR3 nucleotides: TGTGCCAGCAGCTTGATCGAGGGAGGGCCGAGGGATACGCAGTATTTT.

V is TRBV13 and J is TRBJ1-3; TRBD1 aligns across 11 bases. This CDR3 region has 15 residues. With 5 bases clipped from V and 5 bases from J, the junction kept 5 bases outside the gene matches. Per the germline V gene, CDR1 is PRHDT and CDR2 is FYEKMQ (reference sequence). The CDR3: CASSPGDRGRNTIYF. CDR3 nucleotide sequence: TGTGCCAGCAGCCCAGGGGACAGGGGGAGAAACACCATATATTTT. The variable domain in full, completed from reference TRBV13 and TRBJ1-3, reads AAGVIQSPRHLIKEKRETATLKCYPIPRHDTVYWYQQGPGQDPQFLISFYEKMQSDKGSIPDRFSAQQFSDYHSELNMSSLELGDSALYFCASSPGDRGRNTIYFGEGSWLTVV.

The rearrangement links TRBV29-1 to TRBJ1-2; 10 positions agree with TRBD1. The trim removed 7 bases at V and 4 bases at J, leaving 6 bases unmatched. CDR3 length: 13 residues. Germline lookup yields CDR1 SQVTM and CDR2 ANQGSEA. CDR3 DNA: TGCAGCGCATGGGACAGGGGAGGCTATGGCTACACCTTC. This translates into CSAWDRGGYGYTF.

The chain joins TRBV7-9 to TRBJ2-1; TRBD2 aligns across 7 bases. CDR1 and CDR2 from the germline V gene are SEHNR and FQNEAQ (reference sequence). The V and J ends lost 3 bases and 7 bases, in that order; junction bases with no gene match: 9. The CDR3 has 15 residues. The CDR3 nucleotides are TGTGCCAGCAGCTTTTCGGGGGGTTGGGGGAATGAGCAGTTCTTC. This sequence encodes CASSFSGGWGNEQFF.

V gene TRBV6-5 combines with J gene TRBJ2-3; D is unclear. CDR1 is MNHEY, CDR2 SVGAGI, per germline. The CDR3 has 11 residues. V was pared by 10 bases and J by 4 bases, with 9 bases between. The CDR3 sequence: CATLLSDTQYF. The DNA of the CDR3 is TGTGCCACCTTACTATCAGATACGCAGTATTTT.

J is TRBJ2-7 and V is TRBV5-1, with 10 bases fitting TRBD2. From germline, CDR1 is SGHRS and CDR2 YFSETQ. The V gene end was trimmed by 4 bases and the J gene end by 6 bases; junction bases not matched to a gene: 13. This CDR3 has 16 amino acids. The CDR3 region has the DNA TGCGCCAGCAGCCATGAAGCGGGAGGGCCTACCGGCGAGCAGTACTTC. As protein: CASSHEAGGPTGEQYF. The variable domain in full, completed from reference TRBV5-1 and TRBJ2-7, reads KAGVTQTPRYLIKTRGQQVTLSCSPISGHRSVSWYQQTPGQGLQFLFEYFSETQRNKGNFPGRFSGRQFSNSRSEMNVSTLELGDSALYLCASSHEAGGPTGEQYFGPGTRLTVT.

The rearrangement uses TRBV11-3 and TRBJ2-7; 7 positions agree with TRBD1. CDR1 and CDR2 (germline): SGHNT, YENEEA. This CDR3 region has 13 residues. V shed 2 bases and J 4 bases; nucleotides not matched to a gene: 2. Here the CDR3 reads CASSLTGAYEQYF. The CDR3 coding sequence is TGTGCCAGCAGCTTAACAGGGGCTTACGAGCAGTACTTC.

This chain uses TRBV9 with TRBJ2-5; D is undetermined. Trimming shortened V by 0 bases and J by 2 bases, and 11 bases separated the two germline ends. The CDR3 consists of 15 residues. The germline V gene encodes CDR1 SGDLS and CDR2 YYNGEE. This CDR3 reads CASSVAETVQETQYF. CDR3 bases: TGTGCCAGCAGCGTAGCCGAAACGGTTCAAGAGACCCAGTACTTC. The whole variable domain, filled in from reference TRBV9 and TRBJ2-5, reads DSGVTQTPKHLITATGQRVTLRCSPRSGDLSVYWYQQSLDQGLQFLIQYYNGEERAKGNILERFSAQQFPDLHSELNLSSLELGDSALYFCASSVAETVQETQYFGPGTRLLVL.

The V and J genes are TRBV11-2 and TRBJ1-6; D is undetermined. Germline V CDR1 and CDR2: SGHAT, FQNNGV. CDR3 length equals 13 residues. Deletions cut 4 bases from V and 10 bases from J, with 11 bases between. The CDR3 region has the DNA TGTGCCAGCAGCTCCGCGGGCCGGTCACCCCTCCACTTT. Protein sequence: CASSSAGRSPLHF.

This clone came up once. This chain joins TRBV11-3 and TRBJ1-1; D call uncertain. In germline, CDR1 is SGHNT, CDR2 YENEEA. V was cut by 3 bases and J by 0 bases, with 11 bases left in between. This CDR3 is 15 amino acids long. CDR3 nucleotides: TGTGCCAGCAGCTTGCAAAGTCGGGTGAACACTGAAGCTTTCTTT. As protein: CASSLQSRVNTEAFF.

The chain links TRBV5-6 to TRBJ2-5; perhaps TRBD1 as D (6 bases). Germline V gene lookup returns CDR1 SGHDT and CDR2 YYEEEE. This CDR3 comprises 13 residues. The germline V and J ends were trimmed by 6 bases and 5 bases, with 14 bases remaining between them. The CDR3 DNA sequence: TGTGCCAGCACCCTTACAGGGCACGAGACCCAGTACTTC. It yields the protein CASTLTGHETQYF.

This sequence joins TRBV10-3 and TRBJ2-5; tentative D call: TRBD1 (6 bases). The ends were cut back, 6 bases at V and 5 bases at J, with 13 bases in the middle. The V gene's germline CDR1 is ENHRY and CDR2 SYGVKD. This CDR3 spans 13 amino acids. CDR3 sequence: CAIRQGGMETQYF. CDR3 bases: TGTGCCATCAGACAGGGTGGGATGGAGACCCAGTACTTC.

The V call is TRBV11-3, the J call TRBJ2-5, with D possibly being TRBD1 (6 bases). From germline, CDR1 is SGHNT and CDR2 YENEEA. The V gene lost 2 bases and the J gene lost 4 bases, with 11 bases spanning the gap. CDR3 length equals 14 residues. This CDR3 reads CASSLQGIRETQYF. The CDR3 DNA reads as TGTGCCAGCAGCTTACAGGGGATAAGAGAGACCCAGTACTTC.

The V gene is TRBV11-2, the J gene TRBJ2-1, with 10 positions matching TRBD2. The CDR3 extends over 17 amino acids. With V trimmed by 1 base and J by 7 bases, 10 bases remained unmatched. Germline V lookup: CDR1 SGHAT, CDR2 FQNNGV. CDR3 region: CASSLGWLAGELNEQFF. The CDR3 DNA is TGTGCCAGCAGCTTAGGTTGGCTAGCGGGAGAGCTAAATGAGCAGTTCTTC.

The chain is built from TRBV7-9 and TRBJ2-5, with D maybe TRBD1 (6 bases). The V and J ends lost 6 bases and 3 bases respectively, with 17 bases between them. The CDR3 runs 15 residues. In germline, CDR1 is SEHNR, CDR2 FQNEAQ (reference sequence). As DNA, the CDR3 is TGTGCCAGCAGTACAGGGACGCGAACTAAAGAGACCCAGTACTTC. Protein: CASSTGTRTKETQYF.

The rearrangement joins TRBV5-6 to TRBJ2-3; the match to TRBD2 covers 10 bases. This CDR3 is built from 17 residues. V was pared by 2 bases and J by 4 bases, with 10 bases of the junction left unmatched. Germline assignment: CDR1 SGHDT and CDR2 YYEEEE. The chain's CDR3 is CASSFRPSGRRADTQYF. The CDR3 nucleotides are TGTGCCAGCAGCTTTCGTCCTAGCGGGAGAAGGGCAGATACGCAGTATTTT.

This sequence joins TRBV10-2 and TRBJ1-1; 7 nucleotides align to TRBD1. J gave up 1 base and V 4 bases, and 3 bases lay outside the gene matches. CDR3 length equals 14 residues. Germline lookup yields CDR1 WSHSY and CDR2 SAAADI. The CDR3 here is CASSGQGSNTEAFF. In DNA form, the CDR3 reads TGCGCCAGCAGTGGACAGGGTTCGAACACTGAAGCTTTCTTT.

This chain joins TRBV5-6 and TRBJ1-4; D unresolved. The V gene's germline CDR1 is SGHDT and CDR2 YYEEEE. The CDR3 totals 14 residues. Trimming removed 1 base at V and 0 bases at J, with 4 bases between. CDR3 DNA sequence: TGTGCCAGCAGCTTGTATGCAACTAATGAAAAACTGTTTTTT. Protein product: CASSLYATNEKLFF.

The chain couples TRBV6-6 to TRBJ2-7; 8 positions agree with TRBD1. Germline V lookup: CDR1 MNHNY, CDR2 SVGAGI (reference sequence). Trimming cost V 7 bases and J 6 bases; bases outside gene matches: 11. The CDR3 spans 14 residues. The CDR3 DNA is TGTGCCAGCACAGACAGGGGCGGACGGGGCGAGCAGTACTTC. It yields the protein CASTDRGGRGEQYF.

Only one count was recorded for this clone. The rearrangement uses TRBV30 and TRBJ1-5, with D hard to call. CDR1 is GTSNPN, CDR2 SVGIG, per germline (reference sequence). The CDR3 length is 14 residues. The V gene lost 0 bases and the J gene lost 6 bases, with 12 bases spanning the gap. In DNA form, the CDR3 reads TGTGCCTGGAGTGTGGTGGCCTCGGGTCAGCCCCAGCATTTT. Encoded protein: CAWSVVASGQPQHF.